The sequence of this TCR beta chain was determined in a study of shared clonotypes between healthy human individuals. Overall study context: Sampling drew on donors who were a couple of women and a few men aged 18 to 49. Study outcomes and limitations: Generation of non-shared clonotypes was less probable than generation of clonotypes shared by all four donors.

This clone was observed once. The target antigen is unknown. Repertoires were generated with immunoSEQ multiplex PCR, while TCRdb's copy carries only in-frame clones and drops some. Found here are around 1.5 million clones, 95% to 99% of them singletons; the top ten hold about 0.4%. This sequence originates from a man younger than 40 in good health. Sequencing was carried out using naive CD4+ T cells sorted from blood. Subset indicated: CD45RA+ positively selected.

The DNA for the CDR3 is TGTGCCTGGAGTGTACGAGGGGAACTCTCTGGGGCCAACGTCCTGACTTTC. Its protein is CAWSVRGELSGANVLTF. The rearrangement uses TRBV30 and TRBJ2-6; possibly TRBD1 or TRBD2 for D (5 bases each). This CDR3 spans 17 amino acids. The ends were cut back, 0 bases at V and 0 bases at J, with 12 bases in the middle. The V gene's germline CDR1 is GTSNPN and CDR2 SVGIG (reference sequence).